A selection of T cell receptor beta chains follows, all from one sample in a study of T cell repertoires in cytomegalovirus infection. TCRdb re-derived calls from the reads in MiXCR, one entry per CDR3 protein. The sample holds about 320,000 distinct CDR3 sequences; more than 9% are singletons and the top ten take 3.5% to 4.5%. Sequencing was carried out using PBMCs. These receptors were obtained from a human donor in good health (CMV status not recorded). Some clones in this sample may be carry-over from other donors' samples. CDR3s include the opening cysteine and the closing phenylalanine or tryptophan. Each record gives: V gene, J gene, D gene, clone size, CDR3 protein, CDR3 DNA. The D gene is left open where the match is weak. A row's size may be missing; if present it is once, few, many or a size class.

V gene: TRBV7-2; J gene: TRBJ1-2; D gene: TRBD1; clone size: few; CDR3 protein: CASSFDRARGYTF; CDR3 DNA: TGTGCCAGCAGCTTTGACAGGGCTCGGGGCTACACCTTC
V gene: TRBV20-1; J gene: TRBJ2-2; D gene: .; clone size: few; CDR3 protein: CSAKQGSGELFF; CDR3 DNA: TGCAGTGCGAAACAGGGATCCGGGGAGCTGTTTTTT
V gene: TRBV7-2; J gene: TRBJ1-6; D gene: .; clone size: many; CDR3 protein: CASSLSDGGSPLHF; CDR3 DNA: TGTGCCAGCAGCTTATCCGACGGAGGGTCACCCCTCCACTTT
V gene: TRBV10-3; J gene: TRBJ2-7; D gene: .; clone size: .; CDR3 protein: CAISELTGRYEQYF; CDR3 DNA: TGTGCCATCAGTGAGCTTACGGGTCGTTACGAGCAGTACTTC
V gene: TRBV5-5; J gene: TRBJ1-5; D gene: .; clone size: few; CDR3 protein: CASSLVPDSNQPQHF; CDR3 DNA: TGTGCCAGCAGCTTGGTGCCGGATAGCAATCAGCCCCAGCATTTT
V gene: TRBV7-2; J gene: TRBJ2-1; D gene: .; clone size: many; CDR3 protein: CASSFEDFFNEQFF; CDR3 DNA: TGTGCCAGCAGCTTTGAGGACTTTTTCAATGAGCAGTTCTTC
V gene: TRBV7-8; J gene: TRBJ1-5; D gene: .; clone size: many; CDR3 protein: CASSSHPGVRNQPQHF; CDR3 DNA: TGTGCCAGCAGCTCCCATCCAGGGGTTCGCAATCAGCCCCAGCATTTT
V gene: TRBV7-2; J gene: TRBJ2-7; D gene: .; clone size: many; CDR3 protein: CASSPEFSHYEQYF; CDR3 DNA: TGTGCCAGCAGCCCCGAGTTCTCCCACTACGAGCAGTACTTC
V gene: TRBV7-8; J gene: TRBJ2-2; D gene: TRBD2; clone size: once; CDR3 protein: CASQRGNTGELFF; CDR3 DNA: TGTGCCAGCCAGCGGGGTAACACCGGGGAGCTGTTTTTT
V gene: TRBV7-9; J gene: TRBJ2-1; D gene: TRBD2; clone size: .; CDR3 protein: CASSPGTSGVNEQFF; CDR3 DNA: TGTGCCAGCAGTCCCGGGACTAGCGGGGTTAATGAGCAGTTCTTC
V gene: TRBV7-2; J gene: TRBJ2-1; D gene: TRBD2; clone size: many; CDR3 protein: CASSYSGLAGGYNEQFF; CDR3 DNA: TGTGCCAGCAGCTACTCGGGACTAGCGGGAGGGTACAATGAGCAGTTCTTC
V gene: TRBV9; J gene: TRBJ2-7; D gene: .; clone size: .; CDR3 protein: CASSGHTSPPGEQYF; CDR3 DNA: TGTGCCAGCAGCGGTCACACTAGTCCTCCGGGCGAGCAGTACTTC
V gene: TRBV2; J gene: TRBJ1-5; D gene: .; clone size: many; CDR3 protein: CASSYGLYQPQHF; CDR3 DNA: TGTGCCAGCAGTTACGGTCTTTATCAGCCCCAGCATTTT